These T cell receptor beta chains were read from a single sample in a study of PD-L1 blockade in urothelial cancer. Generated by immunoSEQ multiplex PCR, the TCRdb table keeps only in-frame clones and is missing some. The sample holds approximately 71,000 clones, around 84% seen once. Material: PBMCs, obtained around atezolizumab (anti-PD-L1) treatment. These TCRs come from a woman in her 70s with urothelial cancer. Both conserved end residues are part of each CDR3. A D gene is named only where the DNA matches it firmly. The size field is filled for only some rows; it gives once, few, many or a size class.

V	J	size	D	DNA	CDR3
TRBV2	TRBJ1-2	.	TRBD1	TGTGCCAGCAGCCGGGACAGGGATGACTATGGCTACACCTTC	CASSRDRDDYGYTF
TRBV19	TRBJ2-7	.	TRBD1	TGTGCCAGTAGTAAGGGACAGGGTTCTTTCTACGAGCAGTACTTC	CASSKGQGSFYEQYF
TRBV7-2	TRBJ1-3	.	.	TGTGCCAGCAGCTCCAGGGTCCTTGCTACGAACACCATATATTTT	CASSSRVLATNTIYF
TRBV5-1	TRBJ2-7	.	TRBD2	TGCGCCAGCACGGCTAGCGGGAGGGCCGAGCAGTACTTC	CASTASGRAEQYF
TRBV6-4	TRBJ1-3	many	.	TGTGCCAGCAGTCCCGAGCCTGGAAACACCATATATTTT	CASSPEPGNTIYF
TRBV7-3	TRBJ2-3	.	TRBD2	TGTGCCAGCAGCCTTAGCGGGAGTGACACAGATACGCAGTATTTT	CASSLSGSDTDTQYF
TRBV19	TRBJ1-2	.	.	TGTGCCAGTAGTATCGGGAATACTAACTATGGCTACACCTTC	CASSIGNTNYGYTF
TRBV29-1	TRBJ2-5	.	.	TGCAGCGTTGAATCTAGGAGCCAAGAGACCCAGTACTTC	CSVESRSQETQYF
TRBV7-9	TRBJ2-2	.	.	TGTGCCAGCAGCTTTTTAACCGGGGAGCTGTTTTTT	CASSFLTGELFF
TRBV7-6	TRBJ1-3	.	.	TGTGCCAGCAGCTTAGTATACAGGGAACTGCCTGGAAACACCATATATTTT	CASSLVYRELPGNTIYF
TRBV5-1	TRBJ2-7	once	TRBD1	TGCGCCAGCAGCTTGGGGGGGGGACAGGGTTACGAGCAGTACTTC	CASSLGGGQGYEQYF
TRBV6-6	TRBJ2-1	.	.	TGTGCCAGCAGTTACGCGGGTGGTGAGCAGTTCTTC	CASSYAGGEQFF
TRBV25-1	TRBJ2-5	.	TRBD2	TGTGCCAGCAGCCCCGGGCGGTCCAGCGGGGGGGCCGAGGAGACCCAGTACTTC	CASSPGRSSGGAEETQYF
TRBV29-1	TRBJ1-1	.	.	TGCAGCGCCCATCGGGGGGACACTGAAGCTTTCTTT	CSAHRGDTEAFF
TRBV13	TRBJ2-5	once	TRBD1	TGTGCCAGCAGCGGACCGGGACAGGGAGGGGAGACCCAGTACTTC	CASSGPGQGGETQYF
TRBV7-2	TRBJ2-2	.	TRBD1	TGTGCAGGGGGACAGGGGACCTGGAACACCGGGGAGCTGTTTTTT	CAGGQGTWNTGELFF
TRBV6-5	TRBJ2-1	.	.	TGTGCCAGCACCGGGACTTCAACAGTAGATGAGCAGTTCTTC	CASTGTSTVDEQFF
TRBV10-3	TRBJ1-4	once	TRBD1	TGTGCCACCAGGTCAGGGGGCTCGGAAAAACTGTTTTTT	CATRSGGSEKLFF
TRBV20-1	TRBJ2-3	.	.	TGCAGTGCTTCCGGCACAGATACGCAGTATTTT	CSASGTDTQYF
TRBV5-1	TRBJ1-1	few	.	TGCGCCAGCAGCTTTCAGGGCGAGAACACTGAAGCTTTCTTT	CASSFQGENTEAFF
TRBV4-1	TRBJ1-6	once	.	TGCGCCAGCGGGGAGGGTAGGGCGGACAGCCAGGGAAGGAATTCACCCCTCCACTTT	CASGEGRADSQGRNSPLHF
TRBV6-6	TRBJ1-1	.	TRBD1	TGTGCCAGCAGCGACAGGGGGGGGACTGAAGCTTTCTTT	CASSDRGGTEAFF
TRBV30	TRBJ1-1	.	.	TGTGCCTGGAGCGGCGGGCAGGGGCCCCACACTGAAGCTTTCTTT	CAWSGGQGPHTEAFF
TRBV14	TRBJ2-5	.	.	TGTGCCAGCAGCCAAGATCTCCCGGGGACCCAGTACTTC	CASSQDLPGTQYF
TRBV19	TRBJ2-1	.	TRBD2	TGTGCCAGTAGGTGGTTGGGCATGGCTAGCGGGAGAGGTACCTACAATGAGCAGTTCTTC	CASRWLGMASGRGTYNEQFF
TRBV10-2	TRBJ2-1	.	.	TGCGCCAGCAGTTCGGCAGGCTCCTACAATGAGCAGTTCTTC	CASSSAGSYNEQFF
TRBV9	TRBJ2-7	.	TRBD2	TGTGCCAGCAGCCCCCTAGGAGTCCTAGCGGGGGACTCCTACGAGCAGTACTTC	CASSPLGVLAGDSYEQYF
TRBV6-5	TRBJ1-2	.	TRBD1	TGTGCCAGCAGGGGACAGCCCTCATGGGGCTATGGCTACACCTTC	CASRGQPSWGYGYTF